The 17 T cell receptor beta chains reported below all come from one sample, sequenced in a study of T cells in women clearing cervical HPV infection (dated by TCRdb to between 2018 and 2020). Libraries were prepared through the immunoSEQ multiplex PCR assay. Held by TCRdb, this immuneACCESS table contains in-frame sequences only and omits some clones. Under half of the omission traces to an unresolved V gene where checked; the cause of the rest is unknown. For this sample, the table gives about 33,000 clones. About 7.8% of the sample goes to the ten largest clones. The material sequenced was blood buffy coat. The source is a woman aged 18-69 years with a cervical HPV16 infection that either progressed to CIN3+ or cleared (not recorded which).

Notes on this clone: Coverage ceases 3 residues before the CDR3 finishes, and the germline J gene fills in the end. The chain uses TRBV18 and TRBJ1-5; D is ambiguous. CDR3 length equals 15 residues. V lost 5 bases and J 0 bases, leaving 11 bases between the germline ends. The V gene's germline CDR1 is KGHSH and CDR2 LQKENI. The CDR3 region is CASSASQNSNQPQHF. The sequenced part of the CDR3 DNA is TGTGCCAGCTCAGCGTCACAGAATAGCAATCAGCCC.

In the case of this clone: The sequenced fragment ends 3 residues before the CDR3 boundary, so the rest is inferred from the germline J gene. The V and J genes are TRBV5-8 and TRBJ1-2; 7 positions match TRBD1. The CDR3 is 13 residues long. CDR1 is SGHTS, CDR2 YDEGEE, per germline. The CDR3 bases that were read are TGTGCCAGCAGCCTCTGGACAGGCAAAGGC. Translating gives CASSLWTGKG. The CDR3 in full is CASSLWTGKGYTF. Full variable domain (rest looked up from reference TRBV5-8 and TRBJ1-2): EAGVTQSPTHLIKTRGQQATLRCSPISGHTSVYWYQQALGLGLQFLLWYDEGEERNRGNFPPRFSGRQFPNYSSELNVNALELEDSALYLCASSLWTGKGYTFGSGTRLTVV.

Partial CDR3 DNA: TGTGCCAGCAGCTACCATCCCGAGGCCGAC. Protein: CASSYHPEAD. The CDR3 in full is CASSYHPEADYTF. V gene TRBV7-9 combines with J gene TRBJ1-2; D gene uncertain. Coverage ceases 3 residues before the CDR3 finishes, and the germline J gene fills in the end. This CDR3 contains 13 residues. The V gene's germline CDR1 is SEHNR and CDR2 FQNEAQ (reference sequence).

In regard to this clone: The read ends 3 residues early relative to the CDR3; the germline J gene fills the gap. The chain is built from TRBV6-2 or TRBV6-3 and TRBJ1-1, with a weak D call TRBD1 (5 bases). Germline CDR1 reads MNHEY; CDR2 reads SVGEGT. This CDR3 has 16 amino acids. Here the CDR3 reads CASSYGTSGRVETAFF. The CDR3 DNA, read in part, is TGTGCCAGCAGTTACGGGACTAGCGGGAGGGTAGAGACA.

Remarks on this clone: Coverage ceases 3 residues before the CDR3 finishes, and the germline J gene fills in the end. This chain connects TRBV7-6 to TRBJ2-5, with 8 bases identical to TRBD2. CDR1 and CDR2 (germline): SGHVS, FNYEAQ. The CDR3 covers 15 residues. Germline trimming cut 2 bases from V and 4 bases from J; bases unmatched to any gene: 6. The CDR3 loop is CASSLLAGSSETQYF. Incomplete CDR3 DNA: TGTGCCAGCAGCTTATTAGCGGGGAGCTCAGAGACC.

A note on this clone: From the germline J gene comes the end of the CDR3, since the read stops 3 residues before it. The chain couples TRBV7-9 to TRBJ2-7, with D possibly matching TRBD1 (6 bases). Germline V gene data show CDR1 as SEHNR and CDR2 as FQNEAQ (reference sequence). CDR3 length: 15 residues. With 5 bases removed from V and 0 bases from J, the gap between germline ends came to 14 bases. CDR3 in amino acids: CASSQGTSFSYEQYF. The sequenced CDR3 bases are TGTGCCAGCAGCCAGGGGACCAGTTTCTCCTACGAG.

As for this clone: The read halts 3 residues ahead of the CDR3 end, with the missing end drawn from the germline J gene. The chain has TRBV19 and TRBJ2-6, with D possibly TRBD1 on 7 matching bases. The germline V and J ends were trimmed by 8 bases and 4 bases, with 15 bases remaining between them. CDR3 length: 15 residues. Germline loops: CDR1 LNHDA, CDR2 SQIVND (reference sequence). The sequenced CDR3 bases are TGTGCCAGTTCCTGGACAGGAGGGGGGGCCAACGTC. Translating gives CASSWTGGGANV. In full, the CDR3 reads CASSWTGGGANVLTF. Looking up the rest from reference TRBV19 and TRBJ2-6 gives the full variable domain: DGGITQSPKYLFRKEGQNVTLSCEQNLNHDAMYWYRQDPGQGLRLIYYSQIVNDFQKGDIAEGYSVSREKKESFPLTVTSAQKNPTAFYLCASSWTGGGANVLTFGAGSRLTVL.

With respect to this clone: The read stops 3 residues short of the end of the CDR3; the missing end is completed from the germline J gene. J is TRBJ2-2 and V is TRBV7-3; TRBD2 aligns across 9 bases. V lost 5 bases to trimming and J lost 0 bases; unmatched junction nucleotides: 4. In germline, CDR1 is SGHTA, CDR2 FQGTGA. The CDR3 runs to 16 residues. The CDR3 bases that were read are TGTGCCAGCAGCGTCGCGGGGGGGACGAACACCGGGGAG. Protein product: CASSVAGGTNTGE. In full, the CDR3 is CASSVAGGTNTGELFF.

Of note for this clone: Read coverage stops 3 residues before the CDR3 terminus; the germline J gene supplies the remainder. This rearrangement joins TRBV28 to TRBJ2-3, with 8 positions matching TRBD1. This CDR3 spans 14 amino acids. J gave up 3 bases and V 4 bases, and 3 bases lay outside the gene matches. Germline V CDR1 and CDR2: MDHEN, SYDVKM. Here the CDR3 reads CASSSGTGTDTQYF. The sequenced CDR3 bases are TGTGCCAGCAGTTCCGGGACAGGAACAGATACG.

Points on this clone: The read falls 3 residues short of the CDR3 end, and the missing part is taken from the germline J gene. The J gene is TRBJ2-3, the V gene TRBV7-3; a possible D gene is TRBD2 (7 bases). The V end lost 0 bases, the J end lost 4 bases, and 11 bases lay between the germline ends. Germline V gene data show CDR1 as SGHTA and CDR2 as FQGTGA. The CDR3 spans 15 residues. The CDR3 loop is CASSLTGGPADTQYF. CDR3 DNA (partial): TGTGCCAGCAGCTTAACCGGGGGGCCGGCAGATACG.

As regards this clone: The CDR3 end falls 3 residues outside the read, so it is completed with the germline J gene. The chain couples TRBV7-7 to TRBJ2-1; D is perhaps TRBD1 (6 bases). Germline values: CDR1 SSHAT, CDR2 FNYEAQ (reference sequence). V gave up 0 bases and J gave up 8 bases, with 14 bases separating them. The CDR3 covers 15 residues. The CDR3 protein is CASSLALGASYEQFF. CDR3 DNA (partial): TGTGCCAGCAGCTTAGCGCTGGGGGCTTCGTATGAG. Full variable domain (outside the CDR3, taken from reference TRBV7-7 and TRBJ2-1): GAGVSQSPRYKVTKRGQDVTLRCDPISSHATLYWYQQALGQGPEFLTYFNYEAQPDKSGLPSDRFSAERPEGSISTLTIQRTEQRDSAMYRCASSLALGASYEQFFGPGTRLTVL.

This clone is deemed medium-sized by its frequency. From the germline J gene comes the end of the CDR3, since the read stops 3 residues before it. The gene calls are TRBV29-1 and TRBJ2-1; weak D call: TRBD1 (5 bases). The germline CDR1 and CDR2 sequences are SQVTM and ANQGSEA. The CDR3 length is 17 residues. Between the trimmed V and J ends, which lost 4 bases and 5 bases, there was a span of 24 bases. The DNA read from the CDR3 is TGCAGCGTTGCTTGGACGTCACAGGTCAAAGGTAACAATGAG. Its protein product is CSVAWTSQVKGNNE. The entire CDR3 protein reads CSVAWTSQVKGNNEQFF.

The CDR3 sequence is CASNPSGTEEGYTF. The CDR3 DNA, read in part, is TGTGCCAGCAACCCATCCGGGACAGAAGAAGGC. The chain couples TRBV7-9 to TRBJ1-2, with TRBD1 matching 7 bases. The read comes to an end 3 residues before the CDR3 does, leaving the germline J gene to fill in the end. The CDR3 runs 14 residues. Germline CDR1 and CDR2: SEHNR and FQNEAQ (reference sequence).

The CDR3 region is CASTGQGAYGEAFF. The DNA read from the CDR3 is TGTGCCAGCACCGGACAGGGGGCTTACGGTGAA. V is TRBV2 and J is TRBJ1-1, with 11 bases matching TRBD1. The CDR3 end is not reached by the read, which stops 3 residues before it; the germline J gene fills it in. V lost 7 bases and J lost 7; bases outside the gene matches: 8. The CDR3 totals 14 residues. The V gene's germline CDR1 is SNHLY and CDR2 FYNNEI.

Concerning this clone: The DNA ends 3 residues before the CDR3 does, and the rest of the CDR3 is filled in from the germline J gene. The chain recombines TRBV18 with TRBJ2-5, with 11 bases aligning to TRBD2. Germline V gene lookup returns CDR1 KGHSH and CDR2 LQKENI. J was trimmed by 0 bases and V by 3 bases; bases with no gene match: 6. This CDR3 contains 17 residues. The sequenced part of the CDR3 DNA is TGTGCCAGCTCACCTTCGGGACTAGCGGCGTACCAAGAGACC. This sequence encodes CASSPSGLAAYQET. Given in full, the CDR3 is CASSPSGLAAYQETQYF.

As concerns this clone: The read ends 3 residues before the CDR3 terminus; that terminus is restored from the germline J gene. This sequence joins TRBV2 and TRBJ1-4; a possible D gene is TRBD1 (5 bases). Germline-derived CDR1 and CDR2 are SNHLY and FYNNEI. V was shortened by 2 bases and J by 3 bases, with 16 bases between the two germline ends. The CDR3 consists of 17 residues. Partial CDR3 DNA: TGTGCCAGCAGTGAAAATTGGCCAGGGTCTGCTAATGAAAAA. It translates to CASSENWPGSANEK. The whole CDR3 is CASSENWPGSANEKLFF.

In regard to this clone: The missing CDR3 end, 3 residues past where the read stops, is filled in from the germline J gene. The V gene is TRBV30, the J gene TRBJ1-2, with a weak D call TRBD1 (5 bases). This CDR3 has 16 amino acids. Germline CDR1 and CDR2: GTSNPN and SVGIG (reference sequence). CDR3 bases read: TGTGCCGGGACTAGCGGGAGGTCGAGCTCCTACAATGAC. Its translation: CAGTSGRSSSYND. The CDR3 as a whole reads CAGTSGRSSSYNDYTF.